This T cell receptor beta chain emerged from a study of T cell repertoires in cytomegalovirus infection. Study background: Recently identified HLA-C-restricted and well-studied HLA-B-restricted CMV epitopes were used. Carrying CMV and the relevant HLA type showed in public TCR beta signatures.

Study observations and caveats: HLA-C-restricted CMV-specific TCR beta clonotypes prevailed in the ex vivo response. Summed public TCR beta family frequency identified CMV carriers bearing the relevant HLA.

This clonotype appeared a few times. Its antigen is not known. CDR1 and CDR2 from the germline V gene are MNHNS and SASEGT. V lost 7 bases and J lost 9, with 16 bases in between. This CDR3 has 14 amino acids. In TCRdb, the reads were re-called with MiXCR into one record per CDR3 protein. The repertoire holds roughly 990,000 distinct CDR3 sequences, with 31% as singletons. The TCR was taken from a human donor in good health (CMV status not recorded). Some clones in this sample may be carry-over from other donors' samples. The chain employs TRBV6-1 and TRBJ1-6; D is perhaps TRBD1 (6 bases). The material was cultured CD8+ T cells from PBMCs, obtained from culture after CMV antigen stimulation. In nucleotides, the CDR3 is TGTGCCAGCACCCTATCGGGACAAAGTTCACCCCTCCACTTT. As protein: CASTLSGQSSPLHF.